This paragraph reports one T cell receptor beta chain. The antigen is undetermined. Sequencing was performed with immunoSEQ multiplex PCR; in TCRdb, only in-frame clones are kept and a portion is missing. Among 90,000 to 150,000 clones listed, 95% were seen once. This entry comes from a study of graft-versus-host responses after intestinal transplantation. Study-wide findings and caveats: Allograft graft-versus-host to host-versus-graft clonal ratios ran high in patients with graft-donor T cell macrochimerism.

CDR1 and CDR2 from the germline V gene are MGHDK and SYGVNS. This CDR3 region has 13 residues. Trimming removed 4 bases at V and 1 base at J, with 7 bases between. This sequence was found in a human donor who received an intestinal transplant. V and J are TRBV25-1 and TRBJ1-1, with no clear D. The starting material was unstimulated CD8+ T cells sorted from spleen or lymph node cells, obtained before intestinal transplant. CDR3 in amino acids: CASSGGENTEAFF. CDR3 in DNA: TGTGCCAGCAGTGGTGGTGAGAACACTGAAGCTTTCTTT.